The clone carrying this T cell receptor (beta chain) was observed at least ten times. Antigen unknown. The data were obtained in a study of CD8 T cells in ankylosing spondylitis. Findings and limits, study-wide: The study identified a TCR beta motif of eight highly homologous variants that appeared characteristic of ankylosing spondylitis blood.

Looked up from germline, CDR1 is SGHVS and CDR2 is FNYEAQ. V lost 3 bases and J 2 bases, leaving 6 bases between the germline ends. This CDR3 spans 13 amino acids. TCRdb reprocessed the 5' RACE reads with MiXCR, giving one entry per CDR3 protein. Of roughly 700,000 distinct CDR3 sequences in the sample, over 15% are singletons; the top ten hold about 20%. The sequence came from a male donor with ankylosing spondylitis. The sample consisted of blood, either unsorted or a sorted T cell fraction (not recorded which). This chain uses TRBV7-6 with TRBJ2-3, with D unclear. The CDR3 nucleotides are TGTGCCAGCAGCTTTGAGACCACAGATACGCAGTATTTT. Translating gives CASSFETTDTQYF. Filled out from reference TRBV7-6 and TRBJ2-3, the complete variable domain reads GAGVSQSPRYKVTKRGQDVALRCDPISGHVSLYWYRQALGQGPEFLTYFNYEAQQDKSGLPNDRFSAERPEGSISTLTIQRTEQRDSAMYRCASSFETTDTQYFGPGTRLTVL.